These 19 T cell receptor beta chains originate from one sample sequenced in a study of response to subunit inactivated influenza vaccine. TCRdb passed the RT-PCR reads through MiXCR, listing each CDR3 protein once. The sample holds more than 550,000 distinct CDR3 sequences, over 9.5% seen once. The sequenced sample was PBMCs from blood, obtained on the day of vaccination. The receptors derive from a man aged 50-60 years who received an inactivated influenza vaccine.

This clonotype was counted many times. CDR3 DNA sequence: TGTGCCACCAGTGACTACAGCAACACTGAAGCTTTCTTT. It specifies CATSDYSNTEAFF. The V call is TRBV24-1, the J call TRBJ1-1, with D unclear. Germline V lookup: CDR1 KGHDR, CDR2 SFDVKD. CDR3 size: 13 residues. V lost 4 bases, J lost 2 bases, and 7 bases lay in between.

The chain uses TRBV3-1 and TRBJ2-1, with 7 bases lining up with TRBD2. This CDR3 comprises 16 residues. From germline, CDR1 is LGHDT and CDR2 YNNKEL (reference sequence). J was trimmed by 9 bases and V by 0 bases; bases with no gene match: 11. The DNA for the CDR3 is TGTGCCAGCAGCCAAGATTATGGGACTGGCGGGGGTGAGCAGTTCTTC. Translated: CASSQDYGTGGGEQFF.

DNA of the CDR3: TGTGCCAGCAGCAAAACAGGGGTTAGCACTGAAGCTTTCTTT. Translated, it gives CASSKTGVSTEAFF. The V and J genes are TRBV7-2 and TRBJ1-1; 7 bases are shared with TRBD1. Germline CDR1 SGHTA, CDR2 FQGNSA. This CDR3 has 14 amino acids. Trimming took 5 bases from V and 4 from J; bases not matched to a gene: 7.

This clonotype was recorded at least ten times. The V and J genes are TRBV20-1 and TRBJ1-6; 7 nucleotides agree with TRBD1. Germline CDR1 and CDR2: DFQATT and SNEGSKA (reference sequence). V lost 3 bases and J lost 7; bases outside the gene matches: 9. This CDR3 region has 15 residues. CDR3 nucleotides: TGCAGTGCTAGGGCAGTGACAGGGCGGAATTCACCCCTCCACTTT. This sequence encodes CSARAVTGRNSPLHF.

J is TRBJ2-5 and V is TRBV6-1; D is ambiguous. The CDR3 totals 13 residues. Germline V gene data show CDR1 as MNHNS and CDR2 as SASEGT. CDR3: CATGRWVRETQYF. The CDR3 nucleotides are TGTGCTACCGGCCGTTGGGTCCGAGAGACCCAGTACTTC.

This clonotype was seen many times. The chain links TRBV12-3 or TRBV12-4 to TRBJ2-5; TRBD2 is a possible D gene (6 bases). Trimming took off 6 bases at V and 3 bases at J, with 23 bases between the two ends. This CDR3 has 17 amino acids. DNA of the CDR3: TGTGCCAGCAGCTTGGATACCATCCGGGACTCGGAAGAGACCCAGTACTTC. Its translation: CASSLDTIRDSEETQYF.

The chain links TRBV24-1 to TRBJ2-1; D is unresolved. CDR3 length: 14 amino acids. The germline CDR1 and CDR2 sequences are KGHDR and SFDVKD. V dropped 2 bases and J dropped 7 bases, with 11 bases sitting between them. The CDR3 reads CATSDSRKTNEQFF. In DNA form, the CDR3 reads TGTGCCACCAGTGATTCCCGAAAGACGAATGAGCAGTTCTTC.

The chain recombines TRBV11-2 with TRBJ2-1; 11 positions agree with TRBD2. The V and J ends lost 5 bases and 10 bases, in that order; junction bases with no gene match: 16. Germline-derived CDR1 and CDR2 are SGHAT and FQNNGV. This CDR3 has 17 residues. CDR3 in amino acids: CASSKYRAALAGDEQFF. CDR3 in DNA: TGTGCCAGCAGCAAATACCGGGCCGCACTAGCGGGAGACGAGCAGTTCTTC. Complete variable domain (other parts from reference TRBV11-2 and TRBJ2-1): EAGVAQSPRYKIIEKRQSVAFWCNPISGHATLYWYQQILGQGPKLLIQFQNNGVVDDSQLPKDRFSAERLKGVDSTLKIQPAKLEDSAVYLCASSKYRAALAGDEQFFGPGTRLTVL.

This clonotype has just a few counts. The chain uses TRBV6-1 and TRBJ2-1; D is possibly TRBD1 (6 bases). The CDR3 contains 15 residues. The germline CDR1 and CDR2 sequences are MNHNS and SASEGT. Trimming took off 7 bases at V and 4 bases at J, with 17 bases between the two ends. The CDR3 sequence is CASIKQGVAYNEQFF. The CDR3 bases are TGTGCCAGCATCAAACAGGGTGTTGCATACAATGAGCAGTTCTTC.

This clonotype appeared a few times. The J gene is TRBJ2-5, the V gene TRBV5-6, with D possibly matching TRBD2 (6 bases). Trimming stripped 0 bases from V and 9 bases from J, with 9 bases between. CDR1 SGHDT and CDR2 YYEEEE come from the germline V gene. CDR3 size: 12 residues. CDR3 sequence (DNA): TGTGCCAGCAGCTTGGCCGGGGAGGCCCAGTACTTC. This codes for CASSLAGEAQYF.

The CDR3 loop reads CASSQGFVTSDDTQYF. The CDR3 nucleotides read TGTGCCAGCAGCCAAGGATTTGTGACTAGCGATGATACGCAGTATTTT. This sequence joins TRBV3-1 and TRBJ2-3; the match to TRBD2 covers 8 bases. CDR1 and CDR2 from the germline V gene are LGHDT and YNNKEL (reference sequence). The CDR3 spans 16 residues. After removal of 1 base from V and 6 bases from J, the junction contained 9 bases not matched to a gene.

The chain is built from TRBV7-6 and TRBJ2-7; 7 positions agree with TRBD1. The J segment lost 6 bases and the V segment lost 5 bases, leaving 7 bases of the junction unmatched. Germline loops: CDR1 SGHVS, CDR2 FNYEAQ. This CDR3 is built from 13 residues. The chain's CDR3 is CASSPQGVAEQYF. The CDR3 coding sequence is TGTGCCAGCAGCCCTCAGGGGGTAGCCGAGCAGTACTTC.

This clonotype was counted only a few times. The chain employs TRBV7-6 and TRBJ2-1; TRBD2 matches at 7 bases. The V gene's germline CDR1 is SGHVS and CDR2 FNYEAQ. The V gene end was trimmed by 5 bases and the J gene end by 5 bases; junction bases not matched to a gene: 18. There are 18 residues in the CDR3. This chain's CDR3 is CASSPAIETSPRDNEQFF. The CDR3 DNA reads as TGTGCCAGCAGCCCGGCAATTGAGACTAGCCCGCGGGACAATGAGCAGTTCTTC.

This clonotype has a handful of counts. V usage is TRBV7-2 and J usage is TRBJ1-3, with D possibly being TRBD1 (5 bases). V lost 1 base to trimming and J lost 0 bases, with 7 bases between them. The CDR3 is 15 residues long. The germline gives CDR1 SGHTA, CDR2 FQGNSA. The CDR3 protein is CASSLDRLSGNTIYF. As DNA, the CDR3 is TGTGCCAGCAGCTTAGACAGGCTCTCTGGAAACACCATATATTTT.

The chain is built from TRBV10-3 and TRBJ2-7, with a weak D call TRBD1 (6 bases). Germline loops: CDR1 ENHRY, CDR2 SYGVKD. The CDR3 contains 15 residues. V lost 4 bases and J 3 bases, leaving 16 bases between the germline ends. CDR3 coding DNA: TGTGCCATCAGTGGGGAGCAAGGGGGAATCTACGAGCAGTACTTC. Its translation: CAISGEQGGIYEQYF.

This rearrangement joins TRBV5-1 to TRBJ2-1; 11 bases agree with TRBD1. The CDR3 consists of 15 residues. Trimming removed 5 bases from V and 6 bases from J; junction bases left unmatched: 7. Germline CDR1 and CDR2: SGHRS and YFSETQ. The CDR3 nucleotides are TGCGCCAGCAGGGTTGGGACAGGGGGGTTCAATGAGCAGTTCTTC. As protein: CASRVGTGGFNEQFF.

The chain uses TRBV5-1 and TRBJ1-3; a possible D gene is TRBD1 (5 bases). Germline V gene data show CDR1 as SGHRS and CDR2 as YFSETQ. Trimming removed 0 bases from V and 4 bases from J, with 8 bases in between. The CDR3 has 14 amino acids. As DNA, the CDR3 is TGCGCCAGCAGCTTGGCGGCAGGGGGAAACACCATATATTTT. It specifies CASSLAAGGNTIYF.

This clonotype was seen repeatedly, ten times or more. CDR3 sequence: CASSGGGVGTDTQYF. The CDR3 region has the DNA TGTGCCAGCAGCGGGGGGGGAGTGGGCACAGATACGCAGTATTTT. The gene calls are TRBV28 and TRBJ2-3; 8 nucleotides match TRBD2. With 6 bases clipped from V and 1 base from J, the junction kept 6 bases outside the gene matches. This CDR3 spans 15 amino acids. The germline V gene has CDR1 MDHEN and CDR2 SYDVKM.

This clonotype was observed at least ten times. The chain has TRBV10-3 and TRBJ2-3; 16 bases agree with TRBD2. CDR3 length equals 16 residues. The V segment lost 2 bases and the J segment 7 bases; nucleotides outside the gene matches: 3. In germline, CDR1 is ENHRY, CDR2 SYGVKD. CDR3 DNA sequence: TGTGCCATCAGTGAGCCGGGACTAGCGGGGGGGTATACGCAGTATTTT. Translated: CAISEPGLAGGYTQYF.